This TCR beta chain was found in a study of blood T cell repertoires in COVID-19. The protocol was immunoSEQ multiplex PCR, while the TCRdb copy is restricted to in-frame clones and leaves out a portion. The sample consists of around 380,000 clones, over 75% of them appearing once. The length of the CDR3 is 19 residues. V trimming: 6 bases; J trimming: 2 bases; junction bases outside the gene matches: 17. CDR1 and CDR2 from the germline V gene are MNHEY and SVGEGT. Cohort placement rested on clinical history that participants reported themselves. Recovered status applied to Cohort 3 donors who had two consecutive negative PCRs. It also applied to those with clearance or with symptom resolution.

What was sequenced was PBMCs or T cells enriched from blood (not recorded which). J is TRBJ1-5 and V is TRBV6-2 or TRBV6-3; TRBD1 agrees at 9 bases. This sequence originates from a man in his thirties or forties who had recovered from COVID-19. Written as DNA, the CDR3 is TGTGCCAGCAGCGTCAAGCAATCCGGGACAGGGTACCGCAATCAGCCCCAGCATTTT. Its protein is CASSVKQSGTGYRNQPQHF.